The 16 T cell receptor beta chains listed next were all sequenced from one sample in a study of identical twins. Via MiXCR, TCRdb re-called the 5' RACE reads, giving one row per CDR3 protein. The table includes roughly 230,000 distinct CDR3 sequences, about 8% detected once. The same sample was also studied in work on yellow fever vaccine responses in identical twins.

Sequencing was done on a sample of CD8+ T cells sorted from blood. These TCRs come from a woman aged 18-29 years in good health.

The V call is TRBV24-1, the J call TRBJ2-2; D is undetermined. CDR1 and CDR2 from the germline V gene are KGHDR and SFDVKD. Between the trimmed V and J ends, which lost 2 bases and 1 base, there was a span of 4 bases. The CDR3 is 14 amino acids. The CDR3 DNA follows: TGTGCCACCAGTGATTACAAGAACACCGGGGAGCTGTTTTTT. It codes for CATSDYKNTGELFF.

In its sample, this clonotype ranks as large. The chain joins TRBV24-1 to TRBJ1-4, with TRBD1 matching over 8 bases. Germline values: CDR1 KGHDR, CDR2 SFDVKD. V gave up 5 bases and J gave up 5 bases; unmatched junction bases: 0. This CDR3 is 13 amino acids long. Written as DNA, the CDR3 is TGTGCCACCAGTGCAGGGGGCAATGAAAAACTGTTTTTT. Encoded protein: CATSAGGNEKLFF.

The gene calls are TRBV27 and TRBJ2-2; D is ambiguous. Trimming left V 5 bases short and J 0 bases short, with 7 bases between. Per germline, CDR1 MNHEY and CDR2 SMNVEV (reference sequence). This CDR3 has 14 amino acids. The CDR3 DNA sequence: TGTGCCAGCAGTCTCTGGACGAACACCGGGGAGCTGTTTTTT. Translating gives CASSLWTNTGELFF.

This clonotype was picked up many times. The chain employs TRBV7-8 and TRBJ2-1; D not certain. CDR1 and CDR2 from the germline V gene are SGHVS and FQNEAQ. The ends were cut back, 0 bases at V and 8 bases at J, with 8 bases in the middle. This CDR3 has 13 amino acids. CDR3 loop: CASSLAFGDEQFF. In nucleotides, the CDR3 is TGTGCCAGCAGCTTAGCTTTCGGAGATGAGCAGTTCTTC. Combining the CDR3 with reference TRBV7-8 and TRBJ2-1 gives the whole variable domain GAGVSQSPRYKVAKRGQDVALRCDPISGHVSLFWYQQALGQGPEFLTYFQNEAQLDKSGLPSDRFFAERPEGSVSTLKIQRTQQEDSAVYLCASSLAFGDEQFFGPGTRLTVL.

The CDR3 protein is CSAPHRTGESYNEQFF. DNA for the CDR3: TGCAGTGCTCCCCACCGGACAGGGGAATCCTACAATGAGCAGTTCTTC. This rearrangement joins TRBV20-1 to TRBJ2-1; TRBD1 aligns across 9 bases. Germline values: CDR1 DFQATT, CDR2 SNEGSKA (reference sequence). This CDR3 is 16 amino acids long. With V trimmed by 5 bases and J by 1 base, 9 bases remained unmatched.

The sample holds many counts of this clonotype. One end of the junction is discordant with germline, which a read error may explain. The chain joins TRBV20-1 to TRBJ1-6; 8 bases are shared with TRBD1. The length of the CDR3 is 16 residues. CDR1 is DFQATT, CDR2 SNEGSKA, per germline (reference sequence). This chain's CDR3 is CSARDRGISYNSPLHF. CDR3 DNA: TGCAGTGCAAGAGACAGGGGTATTTCCTATAATTCACCCCTCCACTTT.

This clonotype occurred a few times. V usage is TRBV15 and J usage is TRBJ2-1; 8 nucleotides line up with TRBD1. V trimming: 3 bases; J trimming: 10 bases; junction bases outside the gene matches: 5. This CDR3 has 13 amino acids. CDR1 is LNHNV, CDR2 YYDKDF, per germline (reference sequence). The CDR3 region has the DNA TGTGCCACCAGCAGGGACAGGGTGGGAGAGCAGTTCTTC. Translation gives CATSRDRVGEQFF.

This chain links TRBV15 with TRBJ2-6, with D perhaps matching TRBD1 (6 bases). Germline V lookup: CDR1 LNHNV, CDR2 YYDKDF (reference sequence). This CDR3 is 15 amino acids long. With 6 bases removed from V and 0 bases from J, the gap between germline ends came to 9 bases. This CDR3 is CATRRQDSGANVLTF. The CDR3 DNA is TGTGCCACCAGGAGACAGGACTCTGGGGCCAACGTCCTGACTTTC.

There are a few counts of this clonotype. The rearrangement uses TRBV11-2 and TRBJ2-5; D is possibly TRBD2 (5 bases). With 1 base removed from V and 3 bases from J, the gap between germline ends came to 15 bases. CDR3 length: 16 amino acids. Germline CDR1 SGHAT, CDR2 FQNNGV. The CDR3 sequence is CASSLVPGMREETQYF. The CDR3 nucleotides read TGTGCCAGCAGCTTAGTTCCGGGGATGAGGGAAGAGACCCAGTACTTC.

The chain's CDR3 is CSATSAYIAASTDTQYF. As DNA, the CDR3 is TGCAGTGCTACTTCGGCCTACATAGCAGCTAGCACAGATACGCAGTATTTT. The chain recombines TRBV20-1 with TRBJ2-3; no definite D call. The V end lost 4 bases, the J end lost 0 bases, and 20 bases lay between the germline ends. The CDR3 is made up of 17 amino acids. The germline CDR1 and CDR2 sequences are DFQATT and SNEGSKA (reference sequence).

V gene TRBV12-3 or TRBV12-4 combines with J gene TRBJ2-1, with 8 bases lining up with TRBD2. J lost 8 bases, V lost 11 bases, and 26 bases had no gene match. The CDR3 runs 18 residues. The CDR3 reads CAFSLAGTSDPSRDEQFF. The CDR3 region has the DNA TGTGCCTTCAGTTTAGCGGGGACTTCTGACCCATCTAGGGATGAGCAGTTCTTC.

This clonotype was recorded a few times. The chain uses TRBV20-1 and TRBJ2-7, with 7 bases fitting TRBD1. CDR1 DFQATT and CDR2 SNEGSKA come from the germline V gene (reference sequence). This CDR3 has 14 residues. The junction had 6 bases not matched to a gene; V was cut back by 3 bases and J by 1 base. As DNA, the CDR3 is TGCAGTGCTAGGGACAGGCTGGTATCCTACGAGCAGTACTTC. Translation: CSARDRLVSYEQYF.

The chain joins TRBV11-1 to TRBJ2-2; D is possibly TRBD2 (7 bases). The CDR3 contains 18 residues. Looked up from germline, CDR1 is SGHAT and CDR2 is FQDESV (reference sequence). V was pared by 5 bases and J by 1 base, with 20 bases between. The CDR3: CASSQNRVASGNTGELFF. In DNA form, the CDR3 reads TGTGCCAGCAGCCAAAACAGGGTCGCTAGCGGGAACACCGGGGAGCTGTTTTTT.

This clonotype was counted many times. This chain links TRBV20-1 with TRBJ2-1; 15 bases fit TRBD2. V shed 1 base, J shed 4 bases, and the junction held 5 bases outside the gene matches. The CDR3 is made up of 17 amino acids. The V gene's germline CDR1 is DFQATT and CDR2 SNEGSKA (reference sequence). CDR3 amino acids: CSARAIGLAGGYNEQFF. The CDR3 bases are TGCAGTGCTAGAGCGATAGGACTAGCGGGGGGGTACAATGAGCAGTTCTTC.

This clonotype was recorded a few times. The chain recombines TRBV20-1 with TRBJ2-2; a possible D gene is TRBD2 (5 bases). The V and J ends lost 6 bases and 7 bases respectively, with 27 bases between them. The length of the CDR3 is 17 residues. Germline V lookup: CDR1 DFQATT, CDR2 SNEGSKA (reference sequence). CDR3 amino acids: CSASTGKNESWGGELFF. CDR3 nucleotides: TGCAGTGCCTCAACCGGGAAAAACGAATCGTGGGGCGGGGAGCTGTTTTTT.

This sequence joins TRBV28 and TRBJ1-5; D is perhaps TRBD1 (5 bases). V was shortened by 10 bases and J by 9 bases, with 19 bases between the two germline ends. In germline, CDR1 is MDHEN, CDR2 SYDVKM. CDR3 length: 13 residues. DNA of the CDR3: TGTGCCATGAGCTCCGGGGTGGGGGGGCCCCAGCATTTT. Protein: CAMSSGVGGPQHF.